This TCR beta chain is drawn from a study of T cell repertoires in cytomegalovirus infection (dated by TCRdb to 2018 to 2020). Background on the whole study: Because public TCR beta signatures pointed to carriage of CMV infection together with the matching HLA type, the HLA type of each donor mattered for the analysis.

Here is what the overall study found, with its caveats: The ex vivo response was dominated by HLA-C-restricted CMV-specific TCR beta clonotypes, which also provided the single most frequent clonotype in two of eight donors. Carriers of CMV infection plus the relevant HLA type were discriminated by the cumulative frequency of public TCR beta family members in the study cohort and in an independent approximately 350-donor cohort.

On this clonotype itself: Its antigen has not been determined. No much larger clone is present one base from it, and per-base qualities are unavailable.

Reads for this sample came from an Illumina HiSeq 1500. TCRdb reprocessing: public reads trimmed at Q25 with fastp, clones called with MiXCR, in-frame beta chains kept. Each record represents a unique CDR3 protein, reported with the most common genes and DNA among its rows. Present in this sample are a few hundred thousand distinct CDR3 sequences, 9.5% of which were seen just once. The ten largest clones add up to around 4.5% of the sample. The sequenced material came from PBMCs. This sequence was found in a human donor in good health (CMV status not recorded). Some clones in this sample may be carry-over from other donors' samples.

CDR3 loop: CASSQNRGTYEQYF. The sequenced DNA: TGCGCCAGCAGCCAGAACAGGGGAACCTACGAGCAGTACTTC. The chain joins TRBV4-3 to TRBJ2-7; the central 7 bases match TRBD1. Based on the germline V gene, the CDR1 and CDR2 sequences are LGHNA and YSLEER. From the cysteine through the phenylalanine, the CDR3 covers 14 amino acids. Only the CDR3 portion is preserved as DNA: 42 bases, with reading frame beginning at the first base. The germline V and J ends show losses of 3 bases and 2 bases respectively, and no gene match explains 4 bases of the junction.